The subject of this entry is one T cell receptor (beta chain). Its antigen specificity is not known. No qualities accompany the bases; no much larger clone lies one base away. V and J lose 4 bases and 8 bases, and a span of 14 bases separates them. Based on the germline V gene, the CDR1 and CDR2 sequences are SGHDN and FVKESK. Including cysteine and phenylalanine, the CDR3 has 13 amino acids. Left in the record is the CDR3 DNA by itself, 39 bases read in frame from the first base. TCR CDR3 regions were amplified from genomic DNA by multiplex PCR using the deep immunoSEQ assay. For each cell subset, the extracted genomic DNA was distributed evenly across all wells of several immunoSEQ 96-well plates, and each plate served as one replicate. For sorted subsets, approximately 190 ng genomic DNA, equal to 30,000 to 35,000 T cell genomes, was loaded into each replicate PCR. The purified libraries were quantified using a Qubit 3.0 fluorometer, sized with a Bioanalyzer 2100, and then quantified again using the KAPA Library Quantification kit. A separate single-read 150-cycle Illumina NextSeq 550 flow cell was used to sequence each immunoSEQ 96-well plate. The original pipeline was this. Because the immunoSEQ output included only junctional sequences and no quality scores, the filtering could not be the same as the filtering used for full-length reads. Sequences were annotated with PyIR, a Python wrapper for IgBLAST v1.9, using IMGT germline references to assign V/J genes and CDR3. Reads were filtered out if the reads had weak V/J assignments (E-value above 1e-6), no CDR3, stop codons, out-of-frame junctions, or ambiguous translated residues. A V3J clonotype was defined by an identical inferred V gene, J gene, and CDR3 amino acid sequence. To compute the percentage overlap between repertoires, the number of shared unique clonotypes was divided by the size of the smaller repertoire. Three approaches were used to assess repertoire richness: RTK rarefaction, the Chao1 estimator, and Recon v2.1 estimates of unobserved clonotypes. Generation probabilities were computed with OLGA for all TCRbeta clonotypes obtained by the gDNA method from several donors. As stored in TCRdb, this immuneACCESS dataset retains in-frame rearrangements with V and J assigned. A fraction of the clones does not appear; measured against another copy, unresolved V genes explain less than half of the discrepancy, and the remainder lacks a known reason. V, J and clone size were drawn from that table, and D and trimming were deduced from the DNA. Recorded for this sample are 1.6 million or so clones; roughly 97% of them occurred a single time. Of the sample, roughly 1.2% is held by the ten largest clones.

The sample belongs to a study of shared clonotypes between healthy human individuals (dated by TCRdb to 2020 to 2022). In terms of the full investigation: A couple of women and a few men aged 18 to 49 years were included in the cohort. For each donor, CD4 naive and CD4 memory were each run on three plates, CD8 naive on two plates, and CD8 memory on one plate. To estimate repertoire size and how much clonotypes are shared between individuals, the study performed deep sequencing of blood TCR repertoires from a few healthy adults. Different laboratories and diverse techniques were used to prepare libraries and sequence TCR repertoires, to increase sequencing depth and limit assay-specific biases. Between about 0.9 and 8.9 billion PBMCs per donor were obtained by leukapheresis. Broader findings and caveats from the paper: Clonotypes shared by all four sorted-subset donors showed higher generation probabilities than non-shared clonotypes. Pairwise subsampling indicated that sequencing depth was expected to affect the degree of clonotype sharing among donors. The small number of donors limited the genetic and exposure-history diversity represented. Even with the large sequencing depth, rarefaction of the sorted-subset datasets indicated that sequencing was incomplete. Larger estimated clonotype richness was generally found for naive subsets than for memory subsets. Only blood was sampled, and tissue TCR repertoires likely differ from those in blood. Across four donors, about 5% of naive CD4, 3.5% of naive CD8, approximately 2.5% of memory CD4, and under 0.45% of memory CD8 clonotypes were shared.

The donors were healthy, HIV-negative adults who had no recently reported acute infections or vaccinations. Every donor was a Caucasian adult residing in Nashville, Tennessee, USA. CD4+ T cells were enriched through magnetic negative selection, after which naive cells were positively selected on CD45RA and the remaining negative fraction served as the memory subset. Blood was obtained by leukapheresis, after which PBMCs were separated by Ficoll-Histopaque density gradient centrifugation and cryopreserved in liquid nitrogen vapor phase. Analytical flow cytometry was used to check the purity and quantity of every magnetically sorted T cell population. Each sorted fraction had its genomic DNA isolated and then quantified by UV absorbance on a Nanodrop 2000c.

The sample was naive CD4+ T cells sorted from blood. Sample cell subset or site, as interpreted from the label and publication: CD45RA+ positively selected. The receptor chain draws on TRBV14 and TRBJ1-2, with no reliable assignment of the D segment. The sequence came from a man aged 30 to 45 in good health. The nucleotides are TGTGCCAGCAGCCCGAGCGCCAGCCGGGGCTACACCTTC. Translated, it reads CASSPSASRGYTF.